This T cell receptor (beta chain) originates from a study of T-cell reconstitution after alpha-beta-depleted transplantation in children. Unique molecular identifiers were incorporated during preparation of the TCRbeta library. TCRdb itself ran the PCR reads through MiXCR, one entry per CDR3 protein. The sample includes roughly 400,000 distinct CDR3 sequences, around 20% of them seen just once. CDR1 and CDR2 from the germline V gene are SGDLS and YYNGEE. The CDR3 is made up of 15 amino acids. With 0 bases clipped from V and 4 bases from J, the junction kept 4 bases outside the gene matches. The sequence was obtained from a human donor who donated a stem cell graft to a child with acute myeloid leukemia. The chain employs TRBV9 and TRBJ2-1; 7 bases match TRBD2. The sample consisted of PBMCs from the stem cell graft donor, taken from the stem cell graft. In nucleotides, the CDR3 is TGTGCCAGCAGCGTAGAGGGAGGGCCGTACAATGAGCAGTTCTTC. It yields the protein CASSVEGGPYNEQFF. Combining the CDR3 with reference TRBV9 and TRBJ2-1 gives the whole variable domain DSGVTQTPKHLITATGQRVTLRCSPRSGDLSVYWYQQSLDQGLQFLIQYYNGEERAKGNILERFSAQQFPDLHSELNLSSLELGDSALYFCASSVEGGPYNEQFFGPGTRLTVL.